The clone carrying this T cell receptor beta chain has more than one count but fewer than ten. Antigen specificity is unknown. This specimen comes from a study of T cells after yellow fever vaccination. About the study: Preparation of fractions with low cell numbers was performed using SMART-Seq v4 Ultra Low Input.

Points from the study as a whole: FACS-sorted repertoires might harbor abundant contaminating clonotypes from the bulk population. The secondary response was weaker, and its peak arrived faster, on day 5 versus 15. Post-booster reappearance was seen for most primary-vaccination clones (about 95% CD4, around 89% CD8).

TCRdb itself ran the 5' RACE reads through MiXCR, one entry per CDR3 protein. The data hold approximately 300,000 distinct CDR3 sequences, with 13% observed a single time. CDR3 length: 15 residues. V was clipped by 1 base and J by 0 bases, with 7 bases between them. Germline V gene sequence: CDR1 LGHNA, CDR2 YSLEER. Material: CD4+ T cells sorted from PBMCs, obtained 45 days after the yellow fever booster vaccination. This sequence joins TRBV4-3 and TRBJ1-3, with D uncertain. This sequence was found in a man younger than 45 who received the YFV17D yellow fever vaccine. CDR3 nucleotides: TGCGCCAGCAGCCAAGGAGGAGTCTCTGGAAACACCATATATTTT. It codes for CASSQGGVSGNTIYF.